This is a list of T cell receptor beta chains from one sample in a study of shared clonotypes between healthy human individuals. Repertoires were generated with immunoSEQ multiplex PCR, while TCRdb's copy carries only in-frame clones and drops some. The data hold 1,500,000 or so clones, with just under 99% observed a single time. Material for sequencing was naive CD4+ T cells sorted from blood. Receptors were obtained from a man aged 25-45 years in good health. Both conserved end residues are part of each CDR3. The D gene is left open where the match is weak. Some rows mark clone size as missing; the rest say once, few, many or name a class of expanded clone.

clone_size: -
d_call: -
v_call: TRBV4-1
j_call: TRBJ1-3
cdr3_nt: TGCGCCAGCAGCCAAGAACGTAGGGGTTCTGGAAACACCATATATTTT
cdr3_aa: CASSQERRGSGNTIYF

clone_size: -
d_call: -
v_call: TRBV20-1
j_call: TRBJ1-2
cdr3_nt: TGCAGTGATAACGATAACTATGGCTACACCTTC
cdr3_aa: CSDNDNYGYTF

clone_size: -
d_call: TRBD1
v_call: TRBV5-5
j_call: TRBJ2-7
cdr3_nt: TGTGCCAGCAGCTTGACAGGGGAGTTCTACGAGCAGTACTTC
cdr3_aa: CASSLTGEFYEQYF

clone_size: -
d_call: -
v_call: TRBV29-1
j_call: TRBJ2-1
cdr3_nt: TGCAGCGTTGATGGAGGACCCGGCAATGAGCAGTTCTTC
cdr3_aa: CSVDGGPGNEQFF

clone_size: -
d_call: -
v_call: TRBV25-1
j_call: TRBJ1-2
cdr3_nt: TGTGCCAGCAGTGACCCGGTGGCTCCACATGGCTACACCTTC
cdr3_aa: CASSDPVAPHGYTF

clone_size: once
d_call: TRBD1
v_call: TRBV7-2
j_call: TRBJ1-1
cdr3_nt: TGTGCCAGCAGCGTGACGGGACAGGGGTCTACTGAAGCTTTCTTT
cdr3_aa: CASSVTGQGSTEAFF

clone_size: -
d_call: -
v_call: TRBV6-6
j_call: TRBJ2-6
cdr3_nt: TGTGCCAGCAAGCGGACAGTCGCCTCTGGGGCCAACGTCCTGACTTTC
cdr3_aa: CASKRTVASGANVLTF

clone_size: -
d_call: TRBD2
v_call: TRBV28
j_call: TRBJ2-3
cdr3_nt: TGTGCCAGCAGCCGAACTAGCGGTCGTGTTTCGGATACGCAGTATTTT
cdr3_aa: CASSRTSGRVSDTQYF

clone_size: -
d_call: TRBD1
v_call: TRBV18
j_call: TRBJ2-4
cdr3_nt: TGTGCCAGCTCCCCTCTGACTACAGGGGGCGTCAAAAACATTCAGTACTTC
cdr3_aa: CASSPLTTGGVKNIQYF

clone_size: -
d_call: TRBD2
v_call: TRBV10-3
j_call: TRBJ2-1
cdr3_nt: TGTGCCATCAGTGAGCGGGAGGGTAACAATGAGCAGTTCTTC
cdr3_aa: CAISEREGNNEQFF

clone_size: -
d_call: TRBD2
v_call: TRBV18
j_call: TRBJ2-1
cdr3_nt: TGTGCCAGCTCACCAGCTGGTCTAGCGGGAGGAGACAATGAGCAGTTCTTC
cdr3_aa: CASSPAGLAGGDNEQFF

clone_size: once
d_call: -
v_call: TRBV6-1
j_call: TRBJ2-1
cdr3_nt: TGTGCCAGCAGTGACTTAAATGAGCAGTTCTTC
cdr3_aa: CASSDLNEQFF

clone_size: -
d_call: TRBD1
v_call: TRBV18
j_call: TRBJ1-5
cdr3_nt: TGTGCCAGCTCACCGGACAGGAATAGCAATCAGCCCCAGCATTTT
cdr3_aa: CASSPDRNSNQPQHF

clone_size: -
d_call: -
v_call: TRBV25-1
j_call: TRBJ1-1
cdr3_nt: TGTGCCAGCTTGGGGAGGGATATCGCTGAAGCTTTCTTT
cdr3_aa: CASLGRDIAEAFF

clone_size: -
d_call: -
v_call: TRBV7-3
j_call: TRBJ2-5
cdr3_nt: TGTGCCAGCAGCGCCCAACAGGGGAGGTGGGAGACCCAGTACTTC
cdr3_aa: CASSAQQGRWETQYF

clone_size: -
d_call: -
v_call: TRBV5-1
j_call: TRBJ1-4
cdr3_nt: TGCGCCAGCAGCTTGGAGGGACTACGGGAAAAACTGTTTTTT
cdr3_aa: CASSLEGLREKLFF

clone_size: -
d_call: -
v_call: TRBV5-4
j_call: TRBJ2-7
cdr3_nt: TGTGCCAGCAGCTCTGGTAGGGTCTCGGGCTATTACGAGCAGTACTTC
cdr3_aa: CASSSGRVSGYYEQYF

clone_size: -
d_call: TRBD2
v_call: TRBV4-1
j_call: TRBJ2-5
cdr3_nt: TGCGCCAGCAGCCAAGATCGAGCCAGCGGGAGTTGGGGGGGGGAGACCCAGTACTTC
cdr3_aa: CASSQDRASGSWGGETQYF

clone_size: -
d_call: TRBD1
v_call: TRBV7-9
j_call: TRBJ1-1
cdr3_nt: TGTGCCAGCAGCGCCGGACAGGAGAACACTGAAGCTTTCTTT
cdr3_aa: CASSAGQENTEAFF

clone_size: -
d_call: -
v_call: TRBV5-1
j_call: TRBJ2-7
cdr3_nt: TGCGCCAGCAGTTATGACAGGTCGGACGGCGAGCAGTACTTC
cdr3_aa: CASSYDRSDGEQYF

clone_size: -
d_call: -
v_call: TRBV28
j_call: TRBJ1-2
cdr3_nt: TGTGCCAGCAGCCGACCTAACTATGGCTACACCTTC
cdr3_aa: CASSRPNYGYTF

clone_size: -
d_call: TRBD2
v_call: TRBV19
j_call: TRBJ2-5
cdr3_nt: TGTGCCAGTAGCGCCCCGGGGAGGGCGTCAGAGACCCAGTACTTC
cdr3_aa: CASSAPGRASETQYF

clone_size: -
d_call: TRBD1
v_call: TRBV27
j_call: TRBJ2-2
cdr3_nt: TGTGCCAGCAGTATCCAGGGGACAGTTCCTATCGGGGAGCTGTTTTTT
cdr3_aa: CASSIQGTVPIGELFF

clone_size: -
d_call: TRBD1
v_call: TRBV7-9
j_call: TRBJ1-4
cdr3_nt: TGTGCCAGCAGCCCTACGACAGGGATTAATGAAAAACTGTTTTTT
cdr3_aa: CASSPTTGINEKLFF

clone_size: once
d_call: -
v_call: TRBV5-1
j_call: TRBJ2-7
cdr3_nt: TGCGCCAGCAGCTTGGGACAGGCAAACTACGAGCAGTACTTC
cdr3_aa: CASSLGQANYEQYF

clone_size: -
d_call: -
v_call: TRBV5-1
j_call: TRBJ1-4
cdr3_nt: TGCGCCAGCAGCTTGGCCGGGGTGAATGAAAAACTGTTTTTT
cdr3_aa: CASSLAGVNEKLFF

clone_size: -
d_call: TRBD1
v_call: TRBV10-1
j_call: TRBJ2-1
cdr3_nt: TGCGCCAGCAGTGGGACAGGGCCCTACAATGAGCAGTTCTTC
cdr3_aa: CASSGTGPYNEQFF

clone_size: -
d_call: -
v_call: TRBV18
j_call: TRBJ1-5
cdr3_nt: TGTGCCAGCTCAACAACTCATAGAGTTTATAGCAATCAGCCCCAGCATTTT
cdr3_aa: CASSTTHRVYSNQPQHF

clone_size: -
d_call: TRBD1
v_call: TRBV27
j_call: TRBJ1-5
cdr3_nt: TGTGCCAGCAGTTTCAGACAGGGGAATCAGCCCCAGCATTTT
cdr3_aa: CASSFRQGNQPQHF

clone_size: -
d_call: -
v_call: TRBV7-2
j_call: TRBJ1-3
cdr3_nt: TGTGCCAGCAGGGTAGGGTCTGGAAACACCATATATTTT
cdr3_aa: CASRVGSGNTIYF

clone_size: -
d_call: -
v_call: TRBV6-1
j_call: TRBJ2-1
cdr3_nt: TGTGCCAGCAGTTCATGGGCGGGATCCTACAATGAGCAGTTCTTC
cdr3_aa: CASSSWAGSYNEQFF

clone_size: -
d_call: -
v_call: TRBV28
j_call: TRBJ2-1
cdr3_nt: TGTGCCAGCAGTTCCACAGAGCCTGAGCAGTTCTTC
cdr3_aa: CASSSTEPEQFF

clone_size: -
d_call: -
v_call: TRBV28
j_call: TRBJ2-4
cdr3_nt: TGTGCCAGCAGTTTCGGCCCGCACACAGGTGGCAAAAACATTCAGTACTTC
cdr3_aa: CASSFGPHTGGKNIQYF

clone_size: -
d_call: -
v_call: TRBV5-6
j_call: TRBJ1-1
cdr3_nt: TGTGCCAGCAGCCGAAACACTGAAGCTTTCTTT
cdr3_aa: CASSRNTEAFF

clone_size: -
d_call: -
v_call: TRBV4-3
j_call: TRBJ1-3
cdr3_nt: TGCGCCAGCAGCCAATTGGCAGGAAGCTCTGGAAACACCATATATTTT
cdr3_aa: CASSQLAGSSGNTIYF

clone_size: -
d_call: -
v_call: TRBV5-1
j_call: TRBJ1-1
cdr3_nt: TGCGCCAGCAGCCCGGAGGGCACCTCGAGGGCTTTCTTT
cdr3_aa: CASSPEGTSRAFF

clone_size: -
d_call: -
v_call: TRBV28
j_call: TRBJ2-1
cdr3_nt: TGTGCCAGCAGTTTCACTAGCCTGGCTGAGCAGTTCTTC
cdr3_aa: CASSFTSLAEQFF

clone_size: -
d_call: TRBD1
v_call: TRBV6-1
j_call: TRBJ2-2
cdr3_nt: TGTGCCAGCAGTGGGGACAGGGGGCGCACCGGGGAGCTGTTTTTT
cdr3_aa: CASSGDRGRTGELFF

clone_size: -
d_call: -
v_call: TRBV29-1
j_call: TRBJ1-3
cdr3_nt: TGCAGCACAATGCTAAAGGGTCTCCGGTCTGGAAACACCATATATTTT
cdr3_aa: CSTMLKGLRSGNTIYF

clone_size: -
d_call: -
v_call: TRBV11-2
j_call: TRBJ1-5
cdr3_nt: TGTGCCAGCAGCTTAGTTAAGCAGGGTAAGTGTCCTAGTCAGCCCCAGCATTTT
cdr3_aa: CASSLVKQGKCPSQPQHF

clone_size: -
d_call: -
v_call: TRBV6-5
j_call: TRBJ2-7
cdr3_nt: TGTGCCAGCAGTTACGGGACCTTTAGTGGCGAGCAGTACTTC
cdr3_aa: CASSYGTFSGEQYF

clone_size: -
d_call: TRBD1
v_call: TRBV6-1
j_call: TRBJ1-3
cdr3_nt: TGTGCCAGCAGTGAACTCCGGGACAGCTCTGGAAACACCATATATTTT
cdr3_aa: CASSELRDSSGNTIYF

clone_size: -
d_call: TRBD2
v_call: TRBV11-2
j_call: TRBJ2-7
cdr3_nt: TGTGCCAGCAGCATGGGACTAGCGGGGTCCTACGAGCAGTACTTC
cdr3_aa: CASSMGLAGSYEQYF

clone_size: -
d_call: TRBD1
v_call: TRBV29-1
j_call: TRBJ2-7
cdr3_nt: TGCAGCGTTGATTCTGGGACAGGTAGCTCCGAGCAGTACTTC
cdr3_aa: CSVDSGTGSSEQYF

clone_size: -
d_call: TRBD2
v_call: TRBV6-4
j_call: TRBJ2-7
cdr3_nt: TGTGCCAGCAGTGACCGCCTAGCGGGGGCCTACGAGCAGTACTTC
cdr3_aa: CASSDRLAGAYEQYF

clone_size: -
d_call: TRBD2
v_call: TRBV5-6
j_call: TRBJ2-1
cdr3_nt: TGTGCCAGCAGCCGGACGGGACAGCGGCTAGCGGGAGCCAATGAGCAGTTCTTC
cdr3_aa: CASSRTGQRLAGANEQFF

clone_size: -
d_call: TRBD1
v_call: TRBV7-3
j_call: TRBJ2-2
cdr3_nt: TGTGCCAGCAGCTCGACAGGGCCCACGAACACCGGGGAGCTGTTTTTT
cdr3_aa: CASSSTGPTNTGELFF

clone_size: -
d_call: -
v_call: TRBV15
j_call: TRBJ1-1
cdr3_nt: TGTGCCACCAGCAGAGACCGAGGGGCTACTGAAGCTTTCTTT
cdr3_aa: CATSRDRGATEAFF

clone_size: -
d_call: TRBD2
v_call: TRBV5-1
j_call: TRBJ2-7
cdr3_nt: TGCGCCAGCAGCTGGGGGACTAGCGGGAGCTACGAGCAGTACTTC
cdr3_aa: CASSWGTSGSYEQYF

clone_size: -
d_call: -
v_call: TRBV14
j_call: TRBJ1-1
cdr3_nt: TGTGCCAGCAGCCAAGCCCCGCGTCGGAGCACGCACACTGAAGCTTTCTTT
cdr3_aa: CASSQAPRRSTHTEAFF

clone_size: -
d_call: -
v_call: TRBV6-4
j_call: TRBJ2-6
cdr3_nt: TGTGCCAGCAGTGATGGGGGGCATGGGGCCAACGTCCTGACTTTC
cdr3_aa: CASSDGGHGANVLTF

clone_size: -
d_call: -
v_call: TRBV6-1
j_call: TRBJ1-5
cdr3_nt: TGTGCCAGCAGTTCCCGACTGGGGAGCAATCAGCCCCAGCATTTT
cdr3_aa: CASSSRLGSNQPQHF

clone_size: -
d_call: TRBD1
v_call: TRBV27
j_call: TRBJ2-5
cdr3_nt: TGTGCCAGCAGTTTCTTAACAGGGGGCAGGGAGACCCAGTACTTC
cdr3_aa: CASSFLTGGRETQYF

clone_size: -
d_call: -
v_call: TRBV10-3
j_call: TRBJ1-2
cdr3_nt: TGTGCCATCAGTGAGTCGGGCGGGAACTATGGCTACACCTTC
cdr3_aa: CAISESGGNYGYTF

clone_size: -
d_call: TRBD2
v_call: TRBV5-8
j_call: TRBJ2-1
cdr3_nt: TGTGCCAGCAGCATGCCAACTAGCGTCCTCAATGAGCAGTTCTTC
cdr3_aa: CASSMPTSVLNEQFF

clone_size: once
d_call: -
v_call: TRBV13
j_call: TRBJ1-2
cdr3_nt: TGTGCCAGCAGCTCAGGGACAACCTTGGGTGGCTACACCTTC
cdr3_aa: CASSSGTTLGGYTF

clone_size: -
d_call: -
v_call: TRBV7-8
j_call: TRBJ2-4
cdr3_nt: TGTGCCAGCAGCCCGGTGGCCGGGCAGAGGTCCATTCAGTACTTC
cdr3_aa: CASSPVAGQRSIQYF

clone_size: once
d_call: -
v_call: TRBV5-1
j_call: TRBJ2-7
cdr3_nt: TGCGCCAGCAGCTTTGGGTCAGGGAATCAGCAGTACTTC
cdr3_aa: CASSFGSGNQQYF

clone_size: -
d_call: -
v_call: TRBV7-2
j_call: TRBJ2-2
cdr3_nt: TGTGCCAGCAGCTTAGGCCCAGGGTTAGCCGGGGAGCTGTTTTTT
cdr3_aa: CASSLGPGLAGELFF